This TCR beta chain stems from a study of cytomegalovirus exposure and HLA in healthy donors. Study outcomes and limitations: In a later analysis, HLA-C alleles had the fewest associated TCRs, DRB1 alleles the most. High specificity and sensitivity for cytomegalovirus status were reported for the classifier.

About this clone: Its antigen is not known.

Germline CDR1 and CDR2: GTSNPN and SVGIG (reference sequence). The V and J ends lost 4 bases and 1 base, in that order; junction bases with no gene match: 5. The CDR3 extends over 16 amino acids. PCR was performed using 60 Vbeta and 13 Jbeta primers. TCRdb keeps only in-frame clones here, not all; method: immunoSEQ multiplex PCR. The sample carries 140,000 to 150,000 clones, around 9.7% recorded once. The TCR was taken from a man aged 50-60 years in good health and CMV-seronegative. What was sequenced was PBMCs. This chain uses TRBV30 with TRBJ2-5; 14 nucleotides match TRBD2. The DNA of the CDR3 is TGTGCCTGGACCTTCGGACTAGCGGGGGGCCAAGAGACCCAGTACTTC. Its translation is CAWTFGLAGGQETQYF.